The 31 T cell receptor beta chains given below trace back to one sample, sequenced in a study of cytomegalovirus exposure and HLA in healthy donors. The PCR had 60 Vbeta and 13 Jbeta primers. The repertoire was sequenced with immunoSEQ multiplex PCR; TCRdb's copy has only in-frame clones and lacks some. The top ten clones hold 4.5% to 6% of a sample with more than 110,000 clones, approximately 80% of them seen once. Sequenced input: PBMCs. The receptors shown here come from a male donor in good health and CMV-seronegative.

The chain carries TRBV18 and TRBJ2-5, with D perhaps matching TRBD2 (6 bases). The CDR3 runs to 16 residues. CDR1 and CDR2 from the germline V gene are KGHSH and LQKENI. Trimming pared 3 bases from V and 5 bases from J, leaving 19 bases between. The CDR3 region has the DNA TGTGCCAGCTCACCGGTCGGGACTTCGATAGGGGAGACCCAGTACTTC. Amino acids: CASSPVGTSIGETQYF.

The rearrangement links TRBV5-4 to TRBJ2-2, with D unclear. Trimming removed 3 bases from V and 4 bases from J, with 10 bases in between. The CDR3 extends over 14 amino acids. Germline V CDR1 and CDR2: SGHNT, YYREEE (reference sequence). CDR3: CASSSGGTTGELFF. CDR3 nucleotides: TGTGCCAGCAGCTCGGGTGGAACCACCGGGGAGCTGTTTTTT.

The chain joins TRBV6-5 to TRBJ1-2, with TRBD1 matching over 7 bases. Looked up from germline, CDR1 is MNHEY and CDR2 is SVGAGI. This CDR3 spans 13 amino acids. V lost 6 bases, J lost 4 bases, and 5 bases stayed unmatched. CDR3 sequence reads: CASSFDRAYGYTF. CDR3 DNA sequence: TGTGCCAGCAGCTTTGACAGGGCCTATGGCTACACCTTC.

The CDR3 sequence is CASSLSASGGEETQYF. CDR3 DNA sequence: TGTGCCAGCAGCTTGTCGGCTAGCGGGGGGGAAGAGACCCAGTACTTC. This chain connects TRBV5-4 to TRBJ2-5; TRBD2 agrees at 12 bases. This CDR3 comprises 16 residues. Germline CDR1 is SGHNT and CDR2 is YYREEE (reference sequence). V lost 1 base and J lost 3; bases outside the gene matches: 4.

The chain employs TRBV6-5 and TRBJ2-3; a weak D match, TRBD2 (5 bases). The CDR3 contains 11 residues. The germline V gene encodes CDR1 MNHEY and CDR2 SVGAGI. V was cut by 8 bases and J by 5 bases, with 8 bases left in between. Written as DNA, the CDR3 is TGTGCCAGCGGCCGGGGAGATACGCAGTATTTT. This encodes CASGRGDTQYF.

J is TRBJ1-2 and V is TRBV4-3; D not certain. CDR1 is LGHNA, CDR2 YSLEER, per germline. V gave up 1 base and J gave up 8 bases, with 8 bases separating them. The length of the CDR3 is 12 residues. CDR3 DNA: TGCGCCAGCAGCCAAGGAGGGAGCGGCTACACCTTC. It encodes CASSQGGSGYTF.

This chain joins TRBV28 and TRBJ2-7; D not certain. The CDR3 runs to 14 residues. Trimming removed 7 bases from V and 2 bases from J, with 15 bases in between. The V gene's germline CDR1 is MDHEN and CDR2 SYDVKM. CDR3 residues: CASTDNLTPYEQYF. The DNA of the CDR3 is TGTGCCAGCACTGACAACCTGACCCCCTACGAGCAGTACTTC.

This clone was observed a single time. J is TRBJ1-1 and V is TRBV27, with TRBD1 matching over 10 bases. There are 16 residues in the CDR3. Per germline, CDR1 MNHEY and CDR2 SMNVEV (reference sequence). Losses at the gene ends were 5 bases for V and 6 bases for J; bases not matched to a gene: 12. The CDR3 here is CASSLRDRGLMSEAFF. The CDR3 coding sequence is TGTGCCAGCAGTCTGCGGGACAGGGGTTTGATGTCTGAAGCTTTCTTT.

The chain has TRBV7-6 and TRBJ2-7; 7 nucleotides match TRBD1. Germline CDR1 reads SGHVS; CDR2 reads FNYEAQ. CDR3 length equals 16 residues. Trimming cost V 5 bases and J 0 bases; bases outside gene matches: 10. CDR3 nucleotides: TGTGCCAGCAGCCCCGAAACAGGGGAACCCTCCTACGAGCAGTACTTC. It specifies CASSPETGEPSYEQYF.

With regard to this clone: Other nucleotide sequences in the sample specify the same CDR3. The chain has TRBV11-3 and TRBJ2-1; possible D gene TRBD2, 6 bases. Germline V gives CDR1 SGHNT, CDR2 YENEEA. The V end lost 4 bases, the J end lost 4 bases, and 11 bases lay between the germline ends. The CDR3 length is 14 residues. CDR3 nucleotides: TGTGCCAGCAGCTCCTCGGGAGCATACAATGAGCAGTTCTTC. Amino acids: CASSSSGAYNEQFF.

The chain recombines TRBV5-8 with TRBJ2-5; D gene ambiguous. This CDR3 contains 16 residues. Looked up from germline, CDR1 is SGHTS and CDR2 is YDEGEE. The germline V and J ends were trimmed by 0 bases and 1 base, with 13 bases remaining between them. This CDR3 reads CASSLAEAGPQETQYF. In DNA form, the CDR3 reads TGTGCCAGCAGCTTGGCAGAAGCAGGTCCCCAAGAGACCCAGTACTTC.

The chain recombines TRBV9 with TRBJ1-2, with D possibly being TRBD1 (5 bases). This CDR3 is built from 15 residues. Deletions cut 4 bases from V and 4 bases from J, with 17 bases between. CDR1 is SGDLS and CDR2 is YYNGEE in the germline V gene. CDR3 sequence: CASSSTGLPSYGYTF. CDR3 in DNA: TGTGCCAGCAGCTCTACGGGACTTCCCTCCTATGGCTACACCTTC.

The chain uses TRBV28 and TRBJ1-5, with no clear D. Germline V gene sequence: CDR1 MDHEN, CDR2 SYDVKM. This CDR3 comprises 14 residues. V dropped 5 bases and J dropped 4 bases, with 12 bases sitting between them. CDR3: CASSPRGGNQPQHF. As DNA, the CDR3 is TGTGCCAGCAGTCCACGGGGAGGAAATCAGCCCCAGCATTTT.

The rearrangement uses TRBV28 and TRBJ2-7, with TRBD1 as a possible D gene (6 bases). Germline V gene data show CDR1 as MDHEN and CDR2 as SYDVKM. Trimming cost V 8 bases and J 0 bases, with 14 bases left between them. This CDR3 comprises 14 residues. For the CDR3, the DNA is TGTGCCAGCGGATCCGGGACACGCTCCTACGAGCAGTACTTC. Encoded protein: CASGSGTRSYEQYF.

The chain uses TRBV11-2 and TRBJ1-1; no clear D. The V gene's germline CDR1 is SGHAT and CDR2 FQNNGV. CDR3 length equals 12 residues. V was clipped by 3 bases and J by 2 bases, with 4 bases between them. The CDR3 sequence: CASSFFNTEAFF. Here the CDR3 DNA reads TGTGCCAGCAGCTTCTTTAACACTGAAGCTTTCTTT.

This CDR3 reads CASTTTGGGNTIYF. The CDR3 DNA reads as TGTGCCAGCACCACGACAGGGGGTGGAAACACCATATATTTT. The chain couples TRBV7-9 to TRBJ1-3; 9 bases map to TRBD1. The CDR3 has 14 amino acids. Losses at the gene ends were 7 bases for V and 3 bases for J; bases not matched to a gene: 4. CDR1 SEHNR and CDR2 FQNEAQ come from the germline V gene (reference sequence).

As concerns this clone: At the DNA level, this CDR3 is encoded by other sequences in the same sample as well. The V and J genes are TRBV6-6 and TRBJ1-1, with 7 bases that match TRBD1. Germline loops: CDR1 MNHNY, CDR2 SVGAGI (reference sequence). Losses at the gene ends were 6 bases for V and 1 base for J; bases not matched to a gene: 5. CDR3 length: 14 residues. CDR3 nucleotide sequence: TGTGCCAGCAGCTCGGGGACAGCGAACACTGAAGCTTTCTTT. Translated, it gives CASSSGTANTEAFF.

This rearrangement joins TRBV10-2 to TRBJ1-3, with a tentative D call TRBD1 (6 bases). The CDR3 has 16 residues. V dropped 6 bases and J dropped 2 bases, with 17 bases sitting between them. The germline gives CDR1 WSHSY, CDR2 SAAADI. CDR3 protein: CASSKTGLGTGNTIYF. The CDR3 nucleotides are TGCGCCAGCAGCAAGACAGGTCTGGGCACTGGAAACACCATATATTTT.

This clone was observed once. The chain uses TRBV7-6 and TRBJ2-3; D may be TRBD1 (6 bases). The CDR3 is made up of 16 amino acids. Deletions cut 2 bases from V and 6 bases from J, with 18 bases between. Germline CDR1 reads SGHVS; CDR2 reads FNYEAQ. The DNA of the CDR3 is TGTGCCAGCAGCTTAAGGGGGAATGGGCTCTGGGATACGCAGTATTTT. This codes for CASSLRGNGLWDTQYF.

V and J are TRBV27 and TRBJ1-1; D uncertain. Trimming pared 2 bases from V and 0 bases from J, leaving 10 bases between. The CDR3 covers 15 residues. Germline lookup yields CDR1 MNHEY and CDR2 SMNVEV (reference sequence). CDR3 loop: CASSLNIAMNTEAFF. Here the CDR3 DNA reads TGTGCCAGCAGTTTAAATATCGCGATGAACACTGAAGCTTTCTTT.

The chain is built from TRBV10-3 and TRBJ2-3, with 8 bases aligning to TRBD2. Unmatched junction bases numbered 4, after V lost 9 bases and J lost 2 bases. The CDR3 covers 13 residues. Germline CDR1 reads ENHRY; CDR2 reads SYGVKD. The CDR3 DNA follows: TGTGCCATGCAAGCGGGGGCCACAGATACGCAGTATTTT. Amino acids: CAMQAGATDTQYF.

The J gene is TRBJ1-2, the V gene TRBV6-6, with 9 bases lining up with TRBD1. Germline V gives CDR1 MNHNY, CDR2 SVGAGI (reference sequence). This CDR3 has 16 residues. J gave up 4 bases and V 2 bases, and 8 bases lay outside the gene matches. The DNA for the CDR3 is TGTGCCAGCAGTTACAGATCGACAGGGGGGGCCTATGGCTACACCTTC. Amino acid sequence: CASSYRSTGGAYGYTF.

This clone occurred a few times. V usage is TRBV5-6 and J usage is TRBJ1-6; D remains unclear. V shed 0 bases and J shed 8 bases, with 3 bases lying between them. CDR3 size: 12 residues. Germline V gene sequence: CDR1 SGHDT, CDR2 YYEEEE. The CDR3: CASSLAYSPLHF. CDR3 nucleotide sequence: TGTGCCAGCAGCTTGGCGTATTCACCCCTCCACTTT.

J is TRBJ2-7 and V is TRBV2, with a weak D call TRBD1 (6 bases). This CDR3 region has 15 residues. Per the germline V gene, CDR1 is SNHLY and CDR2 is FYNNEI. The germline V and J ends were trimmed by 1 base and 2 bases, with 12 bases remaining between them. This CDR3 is CASSEGGTQTYEQYF. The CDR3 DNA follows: TGTGCCAGCAGTGAAGGTGGGACACAGACCTACGAGCAGTACTTC.

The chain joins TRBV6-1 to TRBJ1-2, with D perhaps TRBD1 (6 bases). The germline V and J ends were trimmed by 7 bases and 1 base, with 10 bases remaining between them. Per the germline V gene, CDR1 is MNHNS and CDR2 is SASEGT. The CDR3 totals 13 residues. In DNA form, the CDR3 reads TGTGCCAGCACACAAGGGGGTAACTATGGCTACACCTTC. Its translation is CASTQGGNYGYTF.

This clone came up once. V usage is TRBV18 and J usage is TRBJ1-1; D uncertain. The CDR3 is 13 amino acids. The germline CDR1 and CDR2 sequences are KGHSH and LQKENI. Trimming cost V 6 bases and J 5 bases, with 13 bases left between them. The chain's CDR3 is CASSGPGGTEAFF. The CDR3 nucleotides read TGTGCCAGCTCGGGCCCCGGAGGGACTGAAGCTTTCTTT.

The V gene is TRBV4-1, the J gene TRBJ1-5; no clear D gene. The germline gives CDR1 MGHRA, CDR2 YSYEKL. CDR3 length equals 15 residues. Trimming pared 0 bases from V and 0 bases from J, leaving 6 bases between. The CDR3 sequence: CASSQDSYSNQPQHF. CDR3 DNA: TGCGCCAGCAGCCAAGATAGTTATAGCAATCAGCCCCAGCATTTT.

Here the CDR3 reads CASGPASGGGEQFF. Written as DNA, the CDR3 is TGTGCCAGCGGCCCCGCTAGCGGGGGAGGGGAGCAGTTCTTC. V usage is TRBV6-6 and J usage is TRBJ2-1; 10 positions agree with TRBD2. Trimming cost V 8 bases and J 10 bases; bases outside gene matches: 11. CDR3 length: 14 amino acids. Germline V gives CDR1 MNHNY, CDR2 SVGAGI (reference sequence).

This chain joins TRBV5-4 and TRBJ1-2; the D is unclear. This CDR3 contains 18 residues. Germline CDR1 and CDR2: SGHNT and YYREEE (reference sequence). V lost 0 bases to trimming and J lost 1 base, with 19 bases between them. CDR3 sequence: CASSLALNGLDLNYGYTF. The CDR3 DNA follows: TGTGCCAGCAGCTTGGCCCTAAATGGTTTAGATCTTAACTATGGCTACACCTTC.

The CDR3: CASSVQGTAEGYTF. CDR3 in DNA: TGTGCCAGCTCAGTTCAGGGGACCGCGGAGGGCTACACCTTC. V gene TRBV18 combines with J gene TRBJ1-2; tentatively, D is TRBD1 (6 bases). With 5 bases removed from V and 8 bases from J, the gap between germline ends came to 18 bases. CDR1 and CDR2 (germline): KGHSH, LQKENI. CDR3 length equals 14 residues.

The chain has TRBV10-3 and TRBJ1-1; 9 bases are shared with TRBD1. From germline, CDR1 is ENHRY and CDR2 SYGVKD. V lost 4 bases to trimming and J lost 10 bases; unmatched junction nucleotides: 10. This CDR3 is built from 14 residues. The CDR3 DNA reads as TGTGCCATCAGTGTGGACAGGGGTTCAAGGGGAGCTTTCTTT. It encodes CAISVDRGSRGAFF.